One sample yielded the 29 T cell receptor beta chains listed below, sequenced in a study of T cells in Graves' hyperthyroidism and ophthalmopathy. TCR beta CDR3 regions were amplified from RNA transcripts. A first-round RT-PCR of the TCR CDR3 used the HTBI primer set. One entry per CDR3 protein, called by TCRdb with MiXCR from the multiplex PCR reads. Of approximately 620,000 distinct CDR3 sequences in the sample, roughly 16% were seen once. The specimen was blood. These receptors were obtained from a woman aged 40-49 years with Graves' ophthalmopathy.

This clonotype has a handful of counts. The chain has TRBV20-1 and TRBJ2-1; D tentatively fits TRBD1 or TRBD2 (5 bases each). The CDR3 consists of 14 residues. With 3 bases removed from V and 4 bases from J, the gap between germline ends came to 13 bases. CDR1 is DFQATT, CDR2 SNEGSKA, per germline (reference sequence). In DNA form, the CDR3 reads TGCAGTGCTAGGTACCCGGGACCATACAATGAGCAGTTCTTC. It codes for CSARYPGPYNEQFF.

The rearrangement links TRBV7-9 to TRBJ1-1, with a possible D match to TRBD1 (5 bases). This CDR3 has 11 amino acids. V was trimmed by 3 bases and J by 8 bases, leaving 7 bases between them. CDR1 and CDR2 (germline): SEHNR, FQNEAQ (reference sequence). The CDR3 protein is CASSFRAEAFF. CDR3 DNA: TGTGCCAGCAGCTTCAGGGCAGAAGCTTTCTTT.

This rearrangement joins TRBV10-3 to TRBJ2-1; D is possibly TRBD1 (5 bases). The V end was cut by 3 bases, the J end by 8 bases, with 11 bases between. Looked up from germline, CDR1 is ENHRY and CDR2 is SYGVKD. The CDR3 loop spans 13 amino acids. CDR3 in DNA: TGTGCCATCAGTGAACAGGCGTTCGATGAGCAGTTCTTC. Protein sequence: CAISEQAFDEQFF.

This clonotype was seen many times. The rearrangement uses TRBV5-1 and TRBJ2-3; no firm D call. The germline V and J ends were trimmed by 3 bases and 3 bases, with 11 bases remaining between them. The CDR3 has 14 residues. The germline V gene encodes CDR1 SGHRS and CDR2 YFSETQ. The CDR3 is CASSSVERTDTQYF. Here the CDR3 DNA reads TGCGCCAGCAGCTCGGTGGAAAGGACAGATACGCAGTATTTT.

This sequence joins TRBV4-1 and TRBJ2-7, with D uncertain. This CDR3 region has 14 residues. V dropped 3 bases and J dropped 3 bases, with 12 bases sitting between them. Germline-derived CDR1 and CDR2 are MGHRA and YSYEKL. CDR3 sequence (DNA): TGCGCCAGCAGCCATGCCCCTTGGGGCTACGAGCAGTACTTC. Amino acid sequence: CASSHAPWGYEQYF.

This clonotype was picked up a small number of times. This sequence joins TRBV5-1 and TRBJ2-7, with a possible D match to TRBD2 (6 bases). The CDR3 contains 15 residues. From germline, CDR1 is SGHRS and CDR2 YFSETQ. The V gene lost 9 bases and the J gene lost 1 base, with 20 bases spanning the gap. In nucleotides, the CDR3 is TGCGCCACCTCGCCGGGGGTTTCGATGTCCTACGAGCAGTACTTC. It yields the protein CATSPGVSMSYEQYF.

J is TRBJ1-1 and V is TRBV28; D remains unclear. V lost 5 bases to trimming and J lost 2 bases, with 12 bases between them. This CDR3 contains 14 residues. Germline CDR1 reads MDHEN; CDR2 reads SYDVKM. The CDR3 is CASSLHPSNTEAFF. CDR3 nucleotides: TGTGCCAGCAGTCTACACCCCTCCAACACTGAAGCTTTCTTT.

The chain uses TRBV10-2 and TRBJ1-6; no definite D call. Per the germline V gene, CDR1 is WSHSY and CDR2 is SAAADI. V gave up 3 bases and J gave up 7 bases, with 10 bases separating them. The CDR3 runs to 14 residues. Here the CDR3 DNA reads TGCGCCAGCAGTGATACAGAGACGAATTCACCCCTCCACTTT. Translating gives CASSDTETNSPLHF.

This clonotype occurred a few times. The chain employs TRBV6-2 or TRBV6-3 and TRBJ2-1, with TRBD2 matching 14 bases. The CDR3 has 16 amino acids. V lost 2 bases and J lost 10; bases outside the gene matches: 7. The germline V gene has CDR1 MNHEY and CDR2 SVGEGT. The CDR3 DNA reads as TGTGCCAGCAGTTACAGTGGGACTAGCGGGGGTTGGGAGCAGTTCTTC. Translated, it gives CASSYSGTSGGWEQFF.

V and J are TRBV5-4 and TRBJ2-1, with D unresolved. The germline V gene encodes CDR1 SGHNT and CDR2 YYREEE (reference sequence). The CDR3 loop spans 13 amino acids. Trimming shortened V by 4 bases and J by 5 bases, and 10 bases separated the two germline ends. CDR3 nucleotides: TGTGCCAGCAGCCCAAACTCGAACAATGAGCAGTTCTTC. Translating gives CASSPNSNNEQFF. Combining the CDR3 with reference TRBV5-4 and TRBJ2-1 gives the whole variable domain ETGVTQSPTHLIKTRGQQVTLRCSSQSGHNTVSWYQQALGQGPQFIFQYYREEENGRGNFPPRFSGLQFPNYSSELNVNALELDDSALYLCASSPNSNNEQFFGPGTRLTVL.

This clonotype was counted many times. The rearrangement joins TRBV28 to TRBJ1-1; D is unclear. The germline V gene encodes CDR1 MDHEN and CDR2 SYDVKM. The V end was cut by 10 bases, the J end by 4 bases, with 13 bases between. This CDR3 comprises 12 residues. CDR3 sequence (DNA): TGTGCCATCTCCAGTACGCGCACTGAAGCTTTCTTT. It codes for CAISSTRTEAFF.

This clonotype has a count of ten or more. The chain couples TRBV2 to TRBJ1-1; D remains ambiguous. Germline lookup yields CDR1 SNHLY and CDR2 FYNNEI. Trimming pared 6 bases from V and 0 bases from J, leaving 8 bases between. The CDR3 is made up of 13 amino acids. In DNA, the CDR3 is TGTGCCAGCAGAAAAGACATGAACACTGAAGCTTTCTTT. Amino acid sequence: CASRKDMNTEAFF.

CDR3 in amino acids: CSARGTGDSPLHF. CDR3 coding DNA: TGCAGTGCTAGAGGGACAGGGGATTCACCCCTCCACTTT. The chain carries TRBV20-1 and TRBJ1-6; 9 positions agree with TRBD1. The CDR3 runs to 13 residues. V was pared by 1 base and J by 8 bases, with 0 bases of the junction left unmatched. Germline V gene data show CDR1 as DFQATT and CDR2 as SNEGSKA (reference sequence).

This clonotype was recorded many times. This rearrangement joins TRBV6-1 to TRBJ2-7; tentatively, D is TRBD1 (5 bases). The CDR3 runs 13 residues. With 7 bases removed from V and 3 bases from J, the gap between germline ends came to 13 bases. Germline V lookup: CDR1 MNHNS, CDR2 SASEGT. The DNA for the CDR3 is TGTGCCAGCACAATCATCGACAGCTACGAGCAGTACTTC. Its protein is CASTIIDSYEQYF.

This clonotype has only a few counts. This sequence joins TRBV18 and TRBJ2-4; D not certain. Germline lookup yields CDR1 KGHSH and CDR2 LQKENI. The CDR3 is made up of 13 amino acids. The V end was cut by 3 bases, the J end by 6 bases, with 9 bases between. CDR3 DNA sequence: TGTGCCAGCTCACCGGGAATCACAAACATTCAGTACTTC. Residues: CASSPGITNIQYF. The full variable domain, completed using reference TRBV18 and TRBJ2-4, is NAGVMQNPRHLVRRRGQEARLRCSPMKGHSHVYWYRQLPEEGLKFMVYLQKENIIDESGMPKERFSAEFPKEGPSILRIQQVVRGDSAAYFCASSPGITNIQYFGAGTRLSVL.

This clonotype showed up many times. V is TRBV20-1 and J is TRBJ2-5; the D gene could be TRBD1 or TRBD2 (5 bases each). Germline CDR1 DFQATT, CDR2 SNEGSKA (reference sequence). CDR3 length equals 14 residues. V was trimmed by 5 bases and J by 2 bases, leaving 15 bases between them. The CDR3 region is CSAYPGLSQETQYF. The CDR3 DNA reads as TGCAGTGCTTATCCGGGGCTCAGTCAAGAGACCCAGTACTTC.

This clonotype has ten or more counts. V is TRBV28 and J is TRBJ2-5; 9 bases map to TRBD1. With V trimmed by 1 base and J by 1 base, 4 bases remained unmatched. Germline V CDR1 and CDR2: MDHEN, SYDVKM. CDR3 length: 16 residues. The chain's CDR3 is CASSLYAGQGQETQYF. DNA for the CDR3: TGTGCCAGCAGTTTATACGCGGGACAGGGCCAAGAGACCCAGTACTTC. Based on the CDR3 plus reference TRBV28 and TRBJ2-5, the full variable domain is DVKVTQSSRYLVKRTGEKVFLECVQDMDHENMFWYRQDPGLGLRLIYFSYDVKMKEKGDIPEGYSVSREKKERFSLILESASTNQTSMYLCASSLYAGQGQETQYFGPGTRLLVL.

The chain couples TRBV2 to TRBJ2-4, with D possibly being TRBD2 (7 bases). This CDR3 region has 17 residues. V lost 4 bases and J lost 5, with 21 bases in between. Germline V gives CDR1 SNHLY, CDR2 FYNNEI. CDR3 loop: CASSGFGGLTGQNIQYF. For the CDR3, the DNA is TGTGCCAGCAGTGGATTCGGGGGGCTGACCGGGCAAAACATTCAGTACTTC.

This clonotype was found a few times. J is TRBJ2-4 and V is TRBV20-1; D is undetermined. Germline CDR1 DFQATT, CDR2 SNEGSKA (reference sequence). Trimming shortened V by 1 base and J by 0 bases, and 10 bases separated the two germline ends. There are 15 residues in the CDR3. Here the CDR3 reads CSARVDPLAKNIQYF. The CDR3 bases are TGCAGTGCTAGAGTCGACCCGTTAGCCAAAAACATTCAGTACTTC.

This clonotype was observed many times. The chain combines TRBV27 with TRBJ1-2, with 8 nucleotides matching TRBD1. The CDR3 loop spans 16 amino acids. V gave up 3 bases and J gave up 0 bases; unmatched junction bases: 6. CDR1 and CDR2 (germline): MNHEY, SMNVEV (reference sequence). The CDR3 here is CASSFSTTGANYGYTF. The DNA of the CDR3 is TGTGCCAGCAGTTTTTCGACGACAGGGGCTAACTATGGCTACACCTTC.

The chain joins TRBV30 to TRBJ2-7; D call uncertain. Germline V lookup: CDR1 GTSNPN, CDR2 SVGIG (reference sequence). Trimming stripped 3 bases from V and 5 bases from J, with 14 bases between. This CDR3 has 13 residues. DNA for the CDR3: TGTGCCTGGAGGGGAAGTCTATTCAACGAGCAGTACTTC. It yields the protein CAWRGSLFNEQYF.

The CDR3 nucleotides are TGTGCCAGCAGTTTATCGGGGATACTCAGCACAGATACGCAGTATTTT. It specifies CASSLSGILSTDTQYF. This rearrangement joins TRBV27 to TRBJ2-3, with D unresolved. V lost 0 bases and J 0 bases, leaving 10 bases between the germline ends. The CDR3 is 16 residues long. Germline CDR1 MNHEY, CDR2 SMNVEV (reference sequence).

The chain links TRBV19 to TRBJ1-1; D might be TRBD1 (6 bases). The length of the CDR3 is 14 residues. V lost 4 bases and J 2 bases, leaving 11 bases between the germline ends. From germline, CDR1 is LNHDA and CDR2 SQIVND (reference sequence). CDR3 bases: TGTGCCAGTAGTACGCGGACAGTCAACACTGAAGCTTTCTTT. Amino acid sequence: CASSTRTVNTEAFF.

This clonotype has more than one count but fewer than ten. The rearrangement links TRBV6-1 to TRBJ2-7; TRBD2 matches 8 bases. The CDR3 has 14 residues. The ends lost 10 bases at V and 4 bases at J; junction bases unmatched: 12. Germline assignment: CDR1 MNHNS and CDR2 SASEGT. DNA of the CDR3: TGTGCCACGAAACGAGCGGGAGACCTTTACGAGCAGTACTTC. It yields the protein CATKRAGDLYEQYF.

This clonotype was recorded many times. J is TRBJ2-7 and V is TRBV3-1, with TRBD2 matching over 7 bases. The V segment lost 1 base and the J segment 6 bases; nucleotides outside the gene matches: 6. CDR1 and CDR2 (germline): LGHDT, YNNKEL (reference sequence). This CDR3 contains 14 residues. The CDR3 DNA reads TGTGCCAGCAGCCAAGTGCCTAGCGGAACCGAGCAGTACTTC. Translating it yields CASSQVPSGTEQYF.

This clonotype was seen ten or more times. This chain joins TRBV5-1 and TRBJ2-1; D uncertain. This CDR3 spans 13 amino acids. V lost 1 base to trimming and J lost 6 bases, with 8 bases between them. CDR1 SGHRS and CDR2 YFSETQ come from the germline V gene. CDR3 sequence (DNA): TGCGCCAGCAGCTTGAGGCCGAGCAATGAGCAGTTCTTC. Translating gives CASSLRPSNEQFF.

The chain joins TRBV11-2 to TRBJ2-1; no firm D call. The CDR3 spans 14 residues. Trimming left V 3 bases short and J 7 bases short, with 13 bases between. CDR1 is SGHAT and CDR2 is FQNNGV in the germline V gene. CDR3 amino acids: CASSFLGTGNEQFF. The CDR3 DNA follows: TGTGCCAGCAGCTTCTTGGGAACGGGTAATGAGCAGTTCTTC. The full variable domain, completed using reference TRBV11-2 and TRBJ2-1, is EAGVAQSPRYKIIEKRQSVAFWCNPISGHATLYWYQQILGQGPKLLIQFQNNGVVDDSQLPKDRFSAERLKGVDSTLKIQPAKLEDSAVYLCASSFLGTGNEQFFGPGTRLTVL.

In this sample, this clonotype turned up many times. The chain couples TRBV4-1 to TRBJ2-5; TRBD2 matches 9 bases. The V gene end was trimmed by 3 bases and the J gene end by 5 bases; junction bases not matched to a gene: 13. The CDR3 contains 17 residues. CDR1 and CDR2 (germline): MGHRA, YSYEKL. CDR3 nucleotide sequence: TGCGCCAGCAGCCACAGGTTGGCGGGAGGGAGCCCGGAGACCCAGTACTTC. This translates into CASSHRLAGGSPETQYF.

The chain has TRBV7-9 and TRBJ2-1; D possibly corresponds to TRBD2 (5 bases). CDR1 is SEHNR and CDR2 is FQNEAQ in the germline V gene (reference sequence). V lost 5 bases and J 6 bases, leaving 17 bases between the germline ends. The CDR3 contains 15 residues. The CDR3 DNA sequence: TGTGCCAGCAGCGCGGACTGGCGAGGACCCAATGAGCAGTTCTTC. Amino acids: CASSADWRGPNEQFF.